Many counts were recorded for the clone carrying this TCR beta chain. All patients picked for sequencing had shown, by flow cytometry, an expansion of CD8+CD57+ cells. All patients were therapy-naive when blood was sampled. This entry comes from a study of CD8+CD57+ T cells in acquired aplastic anemia. The trim removed 2 bases at V and 7 bases at J, leaving 7 bases unmatched. Germline CDR1 and CDR2: SGDLS and YYNGEE. The CDR3 extends over 15 amino acids. Genomic DNA constituted the template upon which TCR beta VDJ and CDR3 profiling was performed. TCRdb re-analysed the reads in MiXCR, keeping a single row per CDR3 protein. The sample contains fewer than 250,000 distinct CDR3 sequences, around 45% of which appear only once.

The chain combines TRBV9 with TRBJ1-2, with 11 bases matching TRBD1. Input material: sorted CD4+, CD8+, or CD8+CD57+ T cells (not recorded which) from PBMCs. The receptor was derived from a human donor with aplastic anemia. This CDR3 is CASSVSDRGRIGYTF. The CDR3 nucleotides are TGTGCCAGCAGCGTTTCGGACAGGGGGCGCATTGGCTACACCTTC.